This T cell receptor beta chain was captured by sequencing in a study of blood T cell repertoires in COVID-19. Study overall: Italy, Spain and the United States were the sources of the convalescent and acute COVID-19 samples.

Germline V gene sequence: CDR1 SNHLY, CDR2 FYNNEI. Trimming took 6 bases from V and 3 from J, leaving 12 bases between them. The CDR3 consists of 13 residues. The authors' processing: Reference gene primer amplification gave nucleated cell count estimates. Measured with immunoSEQ multiplex PCR; TCRdb has only the in-frame clones, and not every one. V and J calls and clone size are given by that table; D and trimming were obtained from the DNA. The sample consists of roughly 130,000 clones, around 87% of them appearing once. The chain couples TRBV2 to TRBJ2-7, with a possible D match to TRBD2 (7 bases). Sequencing was performed on peripheral blood. The receptor comes from a woman aged 55-75 years with acute or convalescent COVID-19. CDR3 loop: CASRGGGNYEQYF. The CDR3 DNA is TGTGCCAGCAGGGGAGGGGGGAACTACGAGCAGTACTTC.